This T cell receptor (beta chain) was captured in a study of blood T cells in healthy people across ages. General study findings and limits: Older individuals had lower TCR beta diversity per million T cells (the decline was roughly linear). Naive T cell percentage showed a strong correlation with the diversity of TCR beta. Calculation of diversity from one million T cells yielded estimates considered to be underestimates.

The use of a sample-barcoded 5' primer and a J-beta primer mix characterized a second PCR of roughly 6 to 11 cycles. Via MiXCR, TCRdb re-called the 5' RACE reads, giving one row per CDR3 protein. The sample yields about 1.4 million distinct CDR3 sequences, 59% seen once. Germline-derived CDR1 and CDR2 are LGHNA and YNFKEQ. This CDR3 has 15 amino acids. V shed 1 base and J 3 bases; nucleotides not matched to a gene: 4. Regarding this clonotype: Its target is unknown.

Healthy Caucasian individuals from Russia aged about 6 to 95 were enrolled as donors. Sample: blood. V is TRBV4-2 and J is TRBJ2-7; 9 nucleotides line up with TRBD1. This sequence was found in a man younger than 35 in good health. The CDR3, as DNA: TGTGCCAGCAGCCAAGCCTCGACAGGGGGCTACGAGCAGTACTTC. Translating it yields CASSQASTGGYEQYF.